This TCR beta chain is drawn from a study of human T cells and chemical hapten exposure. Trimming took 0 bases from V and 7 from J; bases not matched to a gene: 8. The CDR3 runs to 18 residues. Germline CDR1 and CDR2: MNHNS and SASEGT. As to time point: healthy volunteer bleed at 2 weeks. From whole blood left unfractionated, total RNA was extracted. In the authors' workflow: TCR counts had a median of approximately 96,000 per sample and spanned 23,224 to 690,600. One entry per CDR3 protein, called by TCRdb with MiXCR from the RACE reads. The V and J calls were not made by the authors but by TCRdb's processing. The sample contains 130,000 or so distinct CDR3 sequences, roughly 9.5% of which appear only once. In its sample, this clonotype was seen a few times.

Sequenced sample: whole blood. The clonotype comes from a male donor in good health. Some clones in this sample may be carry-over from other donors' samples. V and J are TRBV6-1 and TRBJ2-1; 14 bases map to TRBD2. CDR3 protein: CASSEAGTSGRMGNEQFF. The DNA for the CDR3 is TGTGCCAGCAGTGAAGCGGGGACTAGCGGGAGAATGGGAAATGAGCAGTTCTTC.